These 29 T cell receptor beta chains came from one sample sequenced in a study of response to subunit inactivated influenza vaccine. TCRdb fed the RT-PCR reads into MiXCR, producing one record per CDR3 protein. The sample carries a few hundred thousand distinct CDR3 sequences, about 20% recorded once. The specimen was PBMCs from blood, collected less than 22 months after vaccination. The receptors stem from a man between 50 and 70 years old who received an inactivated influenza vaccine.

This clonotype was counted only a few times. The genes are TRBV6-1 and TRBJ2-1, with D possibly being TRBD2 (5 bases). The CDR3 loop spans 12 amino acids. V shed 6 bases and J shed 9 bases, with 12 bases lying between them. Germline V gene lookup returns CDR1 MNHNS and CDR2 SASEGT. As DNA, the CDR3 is TGTGCCAGCAGCTTTGCGGGCGGTGAGCAGTTCTTC. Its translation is CASSFAGGEQFF.

Here the CDR3 DNA reads TGCGCCAGCAGCTTGGGGGGGACAGAGAATTCACCCCTCCACTTT. This encodes CASSLGGTENSPLHF. The chain combines TRBV5-1 with TRBJ1-6; TRBD1 matches 7 bases. V trimming: 0 bases; J trimming: 7 bases; junction bases outside the gene matches: 4. The germline V gene has CDR1 SGHRS and CDR2 YFSETQ. CDR3 length: 15 residues.

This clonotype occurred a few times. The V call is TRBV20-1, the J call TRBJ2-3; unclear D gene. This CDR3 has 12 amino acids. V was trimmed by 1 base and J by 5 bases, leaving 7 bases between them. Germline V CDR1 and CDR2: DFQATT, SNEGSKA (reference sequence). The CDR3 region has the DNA TGCAGTGCTAGAGGGAATGTAGATACGCAGTATTTT. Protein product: CSARGNVDTQYF.

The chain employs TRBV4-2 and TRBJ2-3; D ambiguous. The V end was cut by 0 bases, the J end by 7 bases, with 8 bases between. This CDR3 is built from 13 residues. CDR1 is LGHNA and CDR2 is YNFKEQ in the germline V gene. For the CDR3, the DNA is TGTGCCAGCAGCCAAGATCTCGCGTATACGCAGTATTTT. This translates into CASSQDLAYTQYF.

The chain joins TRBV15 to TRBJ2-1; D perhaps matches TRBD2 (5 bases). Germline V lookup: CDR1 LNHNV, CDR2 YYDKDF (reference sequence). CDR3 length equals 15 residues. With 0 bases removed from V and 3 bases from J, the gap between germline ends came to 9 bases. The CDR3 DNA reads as TGTGCCACCAGCAGAGAATCGGGGTACTACAATGAGCAGTTCTTC. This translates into CATSRESGYYNEQFF.

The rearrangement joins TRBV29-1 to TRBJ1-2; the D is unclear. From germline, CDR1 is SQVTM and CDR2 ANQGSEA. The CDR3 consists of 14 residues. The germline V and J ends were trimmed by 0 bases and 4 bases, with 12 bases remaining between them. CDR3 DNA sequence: TGCAGCGTTGAAGATTTGGATAGATCCTATGGCTACACCTTC. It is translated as CSVEDLDRSYGYTF.

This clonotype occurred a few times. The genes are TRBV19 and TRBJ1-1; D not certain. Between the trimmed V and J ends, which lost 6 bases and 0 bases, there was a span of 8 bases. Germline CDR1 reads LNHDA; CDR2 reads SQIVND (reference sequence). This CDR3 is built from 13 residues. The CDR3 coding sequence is TGTGCCAGTAGGCGGCAGATGAACACTGAAGCTTTCTTT. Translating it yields CASRRQMNTEAFF.

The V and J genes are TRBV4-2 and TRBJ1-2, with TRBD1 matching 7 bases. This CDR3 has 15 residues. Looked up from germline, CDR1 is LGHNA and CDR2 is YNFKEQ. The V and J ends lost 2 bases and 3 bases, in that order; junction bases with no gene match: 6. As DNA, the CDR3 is TGTGCCAGCAGCCAACCGACAGGGACGTACTATGGCTACACCTTC. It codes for CASSQPTGTYYGYTF.

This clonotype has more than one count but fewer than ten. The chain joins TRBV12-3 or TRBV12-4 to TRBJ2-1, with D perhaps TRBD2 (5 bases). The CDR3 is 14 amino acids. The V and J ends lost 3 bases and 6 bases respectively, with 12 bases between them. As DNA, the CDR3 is TGTGCCAGCAGTTTGTCGCTAGCTATCAATGAGCAGTTCTTC. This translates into CASSLSLAINEQFF.

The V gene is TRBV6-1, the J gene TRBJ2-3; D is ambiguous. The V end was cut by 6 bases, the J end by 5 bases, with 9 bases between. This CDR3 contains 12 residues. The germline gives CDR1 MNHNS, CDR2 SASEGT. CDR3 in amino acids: CASRQPLDTQYF. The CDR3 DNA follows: TGTGCCAGCAGACAGCCCCTAGATACGCAGTATTTT.

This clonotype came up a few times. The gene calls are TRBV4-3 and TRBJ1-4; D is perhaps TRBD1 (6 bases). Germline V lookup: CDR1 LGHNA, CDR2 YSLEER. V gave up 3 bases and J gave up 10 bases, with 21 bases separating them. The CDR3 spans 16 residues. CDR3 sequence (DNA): TGCGCCAGCAGCCAGTCCTCTGGGGGGCGAATCGGAAAACTGTTTTTT. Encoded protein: CASSQSSGGRIGKLFF.

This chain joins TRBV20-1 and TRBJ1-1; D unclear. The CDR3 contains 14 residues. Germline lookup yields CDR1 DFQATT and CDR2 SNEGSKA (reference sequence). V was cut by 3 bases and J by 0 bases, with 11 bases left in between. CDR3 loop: CSARFRVLNTEAFF. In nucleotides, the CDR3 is TGCAGTGCTAGGTTCCGGGTTTTGAACACTGAAGCTTTCTTT.

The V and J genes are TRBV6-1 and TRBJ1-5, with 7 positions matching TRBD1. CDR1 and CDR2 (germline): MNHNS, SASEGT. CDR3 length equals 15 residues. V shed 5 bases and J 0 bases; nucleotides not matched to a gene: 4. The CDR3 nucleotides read TGTGCCAGCAGTAAACGACAGGGTAGCAATCAGCCCCAGCATTTT. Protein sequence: CASSKRQGSNQPQHF.

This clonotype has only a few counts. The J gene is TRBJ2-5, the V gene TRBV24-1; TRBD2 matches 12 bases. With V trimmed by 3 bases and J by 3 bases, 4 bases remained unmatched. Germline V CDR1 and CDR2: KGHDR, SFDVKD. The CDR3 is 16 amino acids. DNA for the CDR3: TGTGCCACCAGTGATCGGGGACTAGCGGGTGAAGAGACCCAGTACTTC. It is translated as CATSDRGLAGEETQYF.

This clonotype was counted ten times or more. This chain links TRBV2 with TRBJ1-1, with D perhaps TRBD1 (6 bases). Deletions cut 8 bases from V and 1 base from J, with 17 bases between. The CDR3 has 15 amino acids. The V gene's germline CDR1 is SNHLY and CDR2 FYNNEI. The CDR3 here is CASYGRDRQNTEAFF. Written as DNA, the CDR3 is TGTGCCAGCTATGGACGAGACAGGCAGAACACTGAAGCTTTCTTT.

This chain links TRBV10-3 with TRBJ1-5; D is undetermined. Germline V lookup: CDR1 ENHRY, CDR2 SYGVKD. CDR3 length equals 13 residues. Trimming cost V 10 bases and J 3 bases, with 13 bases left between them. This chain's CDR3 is CATKLGINQPQHF. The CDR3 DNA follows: TGTGCCACCAAATTAGGGATCAATCAGCCCCAGCATTTT.

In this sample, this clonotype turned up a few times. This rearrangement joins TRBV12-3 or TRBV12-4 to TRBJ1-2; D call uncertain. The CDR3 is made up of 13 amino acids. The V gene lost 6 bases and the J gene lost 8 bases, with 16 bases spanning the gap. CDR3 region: CASSPLAREGYTF. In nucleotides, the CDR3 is TGTGCCAGCAGCCCTCTGGCGAGGGAGGGCTACACCTTC.

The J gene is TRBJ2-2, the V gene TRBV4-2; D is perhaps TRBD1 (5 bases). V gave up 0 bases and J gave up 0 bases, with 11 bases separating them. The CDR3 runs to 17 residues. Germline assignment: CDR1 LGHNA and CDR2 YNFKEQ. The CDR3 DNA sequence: TGTGCCAGCAGCCAAGAGTCGGCAGGGTCGAACACCGGGGAGCTGTTTTTT. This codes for CASSQESAGSNTGELFF.

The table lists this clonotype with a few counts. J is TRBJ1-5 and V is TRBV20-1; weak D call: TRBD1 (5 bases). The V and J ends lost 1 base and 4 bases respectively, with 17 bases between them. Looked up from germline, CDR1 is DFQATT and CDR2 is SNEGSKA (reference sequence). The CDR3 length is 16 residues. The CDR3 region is CSARAQGLHPNQPQHF. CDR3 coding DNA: TGCAGTGCTAGAGCGCAGGGCCTACACCCTAATCAGCCCCAGCATTTT.

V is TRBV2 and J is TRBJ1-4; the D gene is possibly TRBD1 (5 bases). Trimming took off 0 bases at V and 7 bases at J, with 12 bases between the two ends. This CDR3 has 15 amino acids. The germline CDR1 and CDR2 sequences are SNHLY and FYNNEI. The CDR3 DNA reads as TGTGCCAGCAGTGAAGCGGTGACAGTTCTTGAAAAACTGTTTTTT. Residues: CASSEAVTVLEKLFF.

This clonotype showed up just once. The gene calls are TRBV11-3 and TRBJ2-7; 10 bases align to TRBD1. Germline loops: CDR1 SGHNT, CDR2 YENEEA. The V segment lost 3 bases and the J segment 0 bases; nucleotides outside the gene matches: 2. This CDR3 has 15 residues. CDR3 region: CASSLDRGSSYEQYF. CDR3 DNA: TGTGCCAGCAGCTTGGACAGGGGGAGCTCCTACGAGCAGTACTTC.

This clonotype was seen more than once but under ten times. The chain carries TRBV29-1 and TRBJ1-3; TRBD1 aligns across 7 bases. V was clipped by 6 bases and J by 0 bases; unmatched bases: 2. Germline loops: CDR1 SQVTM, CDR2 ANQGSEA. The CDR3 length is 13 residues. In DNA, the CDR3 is TGCAGCGTGCGGACAGGCTCTGGAAACACCATATATTTT. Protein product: CSVRTGSGNTIYF.

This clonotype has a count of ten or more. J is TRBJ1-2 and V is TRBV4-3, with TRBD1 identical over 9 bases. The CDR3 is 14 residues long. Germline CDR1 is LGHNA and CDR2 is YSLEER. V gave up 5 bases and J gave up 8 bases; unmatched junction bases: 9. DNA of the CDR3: TGCGCCAGCAGCACCCGGACAGGGGTTGGAGGCTACACCTTC. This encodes CASSTRTGVGGYTF.

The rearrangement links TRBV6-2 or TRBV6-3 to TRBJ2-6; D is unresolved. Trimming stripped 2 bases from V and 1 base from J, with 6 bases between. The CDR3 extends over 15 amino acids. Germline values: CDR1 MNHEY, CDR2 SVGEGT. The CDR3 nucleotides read TGTGCCAGCAGTTACGGGTTGTCTGGGGCCAACGTCCTGACTTTC. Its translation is CASSYGLSGANVLTF.

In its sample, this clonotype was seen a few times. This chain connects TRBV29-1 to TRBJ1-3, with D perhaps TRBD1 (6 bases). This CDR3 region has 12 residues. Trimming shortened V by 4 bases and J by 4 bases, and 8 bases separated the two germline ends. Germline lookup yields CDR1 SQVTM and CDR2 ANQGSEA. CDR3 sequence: CSVVGGGNTIYF. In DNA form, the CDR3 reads TGCAGCGTTGTAGGGGGAGGAAACACCATATATTTT. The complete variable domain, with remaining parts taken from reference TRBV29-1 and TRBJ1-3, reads SAVISQKPSRDICQRGTSLTIQCQVDSQVTMMFWYRQQPGQSLTLIATANQGSEATYESGFVIDKFPISRPNLTFSTLTVSNMSPEDSSIYLCSVVGGGNTIYFGEGSWLTVV.

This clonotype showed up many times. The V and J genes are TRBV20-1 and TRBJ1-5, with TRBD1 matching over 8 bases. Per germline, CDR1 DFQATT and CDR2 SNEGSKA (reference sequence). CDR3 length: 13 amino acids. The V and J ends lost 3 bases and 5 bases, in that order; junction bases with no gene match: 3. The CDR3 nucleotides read TGCAGTGCTAGCCAGGGGGCAGATCAGCCCCAGCATTTT. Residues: CSASQGADQPQHF.

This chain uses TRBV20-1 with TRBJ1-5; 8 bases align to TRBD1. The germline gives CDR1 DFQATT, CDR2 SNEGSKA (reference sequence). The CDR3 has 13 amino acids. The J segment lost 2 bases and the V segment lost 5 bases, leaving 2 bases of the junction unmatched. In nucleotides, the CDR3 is TGCAGTGCTGAGGACAGGGGCAATCAGCCCCAGCATTTT. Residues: CSAEDRGNQPQHF.

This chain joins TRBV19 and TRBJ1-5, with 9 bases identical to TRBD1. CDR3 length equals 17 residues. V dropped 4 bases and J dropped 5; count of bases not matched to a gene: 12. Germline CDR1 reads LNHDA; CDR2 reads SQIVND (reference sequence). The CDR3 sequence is CASSTLTPGQGDQPQHF. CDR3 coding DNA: TGTGCCAGTAGTACGCTCACACCGGGACAGGGAGATCAGCCCCAGCATTTT. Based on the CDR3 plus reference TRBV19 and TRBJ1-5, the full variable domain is DGGITQSPKYLFRKEGQNVTLSCEQNLNHDAMYWYRQDPGQGLRLIYYSQIVNDFQKGDIAEGYSVSREKKESFPLTVTSAQKNPTAFYLCASSTLTPGQGDQPQHFGDGTRLSIL.

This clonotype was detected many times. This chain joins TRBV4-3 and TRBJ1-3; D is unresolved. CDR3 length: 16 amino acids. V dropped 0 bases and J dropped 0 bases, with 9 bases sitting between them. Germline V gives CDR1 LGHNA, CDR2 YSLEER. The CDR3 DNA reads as TGCGCCAGCAGCCAAGATCTGATCAACTCTGGAAACACCATATATTTT. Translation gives CASSQDLINSGNTIYF.